The rows below give T cell receptor beta chains drawn from one sample of a study of blood T cell repertoires in COVID-19. Sequencing was performed with immunoSEQ multiplex PCR; in TCRdb, only in-frame clones are kept and a portion is missing. The data show some 270,000 clones, 89% seen once. Sequenced input: PBMCs or T cells enriched from blood (not recorded which). These TCRs come from a woman aged 40 to 50 who had recovered from COVID-19. The CDR3 runs from the conserved cysteine through the conserved F or W. The D gene is left open where the match is weak. Some rows have no size entry. The others give once, few or many, or a class for an expanded clone.

V,D,size,J,DNA,CDR3
TRBV4-3,TRBD1,NA,TRBJ1-2,TGCGCCAGCAGCCCACACGAAAAGGACAGGGGTAACTATGGCTACACCTTC,CASSPHEKDRGNYGYTF
TRBV28,NA,NA,TRBJ2-4,TGTGCCAGCAGTCTTAGGGGGAGTCCCAAAAACATTCAGTACTTC,CASSLRGSPKNIQYF
TRBV5-1,NA,NA,TRBJ2-1,TGCGCCAGCAGCTTTACACGCTCGGGCAATGAGCAGTTCTTC,CASSFTRSGNEQFF
TRBV19,TRBD1,NA,TRBJ2-7,TGTGCCAGTAGTACCTTCCAGTTGGACAGGGAAAGCGACGAGCAGTACTTC,CASSTFQLDRESDEQYF
TRBV19,NA,NA,TRBJ2-1,TGTGCCAGTAGCCCACCAGGGGCAGGGGAGCAGTTCTTC,CASSPPGAGEQFF
TRBV4-1,TRBD1,NA,TRBJ1-2,TGCGCCAGCCAAGGCTCCCCGGGACAGGGAGGGGTTGGCTACACCTTC,CASQGSPGQGGVGYTF
TRBV19,TRBD1,NA,TRBJ2-6,TGTGCCAGTAGTTTATGGACAGGGAGGTCTGGGGCCAACGTCCTGACTTTC,CASSLWTGRSGANVLTF
TRBV19,TRBD2,NA,TRBJ2-7,TGTGCCAGTAGTATAGATACTAGCGGGAGGTATAAGCAGTACTTC,CASSIDTSGRYKQYF
TRBV2,TRBD1,NA,TRBJ2-4,TGTGCCAGCAGTCCTGGGACAGGGGAAGGCATTCAGTACTTC,CASSPGTGEGIQYF
TRBV19,NA,NA,TRBJ2-7,TGTGCCAGTAGTGCACAGGACAGAGCATACGAGCAGTACTTC,CASSAQDRAYEQYF
TRBV13,TRBD2,once,TRBJ2-1,TGTGCCAGCAGCAGATCCTCTAGCGGGGAGTACAATGAGCAGTTCTTC,CASSRSSSGEYNEQFF
TRBV5-1,TRBD2,NA,TRBJ2-7,TGCGCCAGCAGGCCGGGACTAGCGGGGACCTACGAGCAGTACTTC,CASRPGLAGTYEQYF
TRBV7-8,TRBD1,few,TRBJ2-5,TGTGCCAGCAGCTTAGCCCCCGGGACAGGGGGCCAAGAGACCCAGTACTTC,CASSLAPGTGGQETQYF